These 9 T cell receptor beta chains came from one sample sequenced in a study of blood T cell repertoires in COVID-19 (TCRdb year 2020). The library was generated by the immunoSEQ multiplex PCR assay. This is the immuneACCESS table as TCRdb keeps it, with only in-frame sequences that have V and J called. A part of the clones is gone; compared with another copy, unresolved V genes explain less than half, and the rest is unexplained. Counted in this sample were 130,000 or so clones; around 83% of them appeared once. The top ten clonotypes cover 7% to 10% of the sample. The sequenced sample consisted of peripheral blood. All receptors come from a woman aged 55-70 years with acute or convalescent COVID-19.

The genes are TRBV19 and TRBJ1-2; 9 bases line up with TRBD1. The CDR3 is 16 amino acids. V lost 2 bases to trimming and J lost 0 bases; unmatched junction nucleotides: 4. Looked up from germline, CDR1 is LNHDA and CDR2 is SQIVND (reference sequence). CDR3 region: CASSIRDRASNYGYTF. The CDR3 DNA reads TGTGCCAGTAGTATAAGGGACAGGGCCTCTAACTATGGCTACACCTTC.

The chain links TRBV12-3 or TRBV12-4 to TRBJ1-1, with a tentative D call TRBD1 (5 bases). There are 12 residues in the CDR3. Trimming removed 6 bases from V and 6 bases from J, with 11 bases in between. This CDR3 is CASRPTGAEAFF. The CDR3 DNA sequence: TGTGCCAGCAGACCCACGGGGGCTGAAGCTTTCTTT.

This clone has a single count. This CDR3 reads CASSQDRRDPDNEQFF. CDR3 nucleotides: TGTGCCAGCAGCCAAGATCGCAGGGATCCCGACAATGAGCAGTTCTTC. V gene TRBV14 combines with J gene TRBJ2-1; D possibly corresponds to TRBD1 (5 bases). The germline gives CDR1 SGHDN, CDR2 FVKESK. The V gene lost 0 bases and the J gene lost 5 bases, with 14 bases spanning the gap. This CDR3 is 16 amino acids long.

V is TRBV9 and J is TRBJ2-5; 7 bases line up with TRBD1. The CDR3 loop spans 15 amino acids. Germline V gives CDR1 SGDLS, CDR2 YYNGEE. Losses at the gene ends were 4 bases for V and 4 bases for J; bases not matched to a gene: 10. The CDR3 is CASSNNRGWGETQYF. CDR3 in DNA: TGTGCCAGCAGCAACAACAGGGGATGGGGAGAGACCCAGTACTTC.

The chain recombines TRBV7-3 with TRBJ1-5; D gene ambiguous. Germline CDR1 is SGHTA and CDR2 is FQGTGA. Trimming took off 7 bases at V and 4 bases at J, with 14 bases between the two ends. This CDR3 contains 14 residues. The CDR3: CASILLPGNQPQHF. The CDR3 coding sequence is TGTGCCAGCATCCTACTCCCGGGGAATCAGCCCCAGCATTTT.

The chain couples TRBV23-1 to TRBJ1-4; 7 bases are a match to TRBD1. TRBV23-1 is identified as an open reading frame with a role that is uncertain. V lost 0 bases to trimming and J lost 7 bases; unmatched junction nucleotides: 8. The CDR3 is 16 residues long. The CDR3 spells CASSQSRRQGSEKLFF. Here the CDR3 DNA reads TGCGCCAGCAGTCAATCACGTCGACAGGGTAGTGAAAAACTGTTTTTT.

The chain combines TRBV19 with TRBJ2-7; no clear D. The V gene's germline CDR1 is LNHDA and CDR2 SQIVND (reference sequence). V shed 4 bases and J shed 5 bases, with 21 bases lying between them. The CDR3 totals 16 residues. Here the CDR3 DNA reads TGTGCCAGTAGTACAATATACCCCACGCCAGATCACGAGCAGTACTTC. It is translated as CASSTIYPTPDHEQYF.

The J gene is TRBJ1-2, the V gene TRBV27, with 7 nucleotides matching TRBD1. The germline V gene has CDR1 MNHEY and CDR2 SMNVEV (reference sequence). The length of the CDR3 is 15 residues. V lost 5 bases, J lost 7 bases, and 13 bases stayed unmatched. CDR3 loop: CASSPYRQGILGYTF. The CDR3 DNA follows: TGTGCCAGCAGTCCTTACAGACAGGGTATACTTGGCTACACCTTC.

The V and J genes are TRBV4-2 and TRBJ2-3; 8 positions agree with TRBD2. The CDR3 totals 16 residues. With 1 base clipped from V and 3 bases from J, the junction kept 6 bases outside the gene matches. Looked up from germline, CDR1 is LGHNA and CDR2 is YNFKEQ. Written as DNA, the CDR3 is TGTGCCAGCAGCCAAGCGGGGGGGAGGATAACAGATACGCAGTATTTT. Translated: CASSQAGGRITDTQYF.